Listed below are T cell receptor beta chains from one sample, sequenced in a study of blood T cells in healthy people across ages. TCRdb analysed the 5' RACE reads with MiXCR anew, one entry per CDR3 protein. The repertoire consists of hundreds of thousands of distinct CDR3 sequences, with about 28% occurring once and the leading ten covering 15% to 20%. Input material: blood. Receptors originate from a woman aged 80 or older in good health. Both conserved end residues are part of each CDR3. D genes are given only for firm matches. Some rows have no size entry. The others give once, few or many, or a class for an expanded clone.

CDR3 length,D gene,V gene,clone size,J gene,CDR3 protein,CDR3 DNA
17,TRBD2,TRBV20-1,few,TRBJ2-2,CSARGLAGGPGTGELFF,TGCAGTGCTAGAGGACTAGCGGGGGGGCCTGGCACCGGGGAGCTGTTTTTT
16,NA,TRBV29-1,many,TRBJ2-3,CSVPRTERGHTDTQYF,TGCAGCGTCCCACGGACCGAGAGAGGACACACAGATACGCAGTATTTT
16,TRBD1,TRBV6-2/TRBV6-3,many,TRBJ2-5,CASSYRTGRYQETQYF,TGTGCCAGCAGTTATAGGACAGGGAGGTACCAAGAGACCCAGTACTTC
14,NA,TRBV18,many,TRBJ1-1,CASSPGTGRTEAFF,TGTGCCAGCTCACCCGGAACAGGGCGGACTGAAGCTTTCTTT
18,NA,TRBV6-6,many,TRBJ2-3,CASSYGIGTTASTDTQYF,TGTGCCAGCAGTTACGGCATCGGGACCACCGCTAGCACAGATACGCAGTATTTT
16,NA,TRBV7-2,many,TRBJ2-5,CASSQTSIGRRETQYF,TGTGCCAGCAGCCAGACCTCCATAGGGAGGAGGGAGACCCAGTACTTC
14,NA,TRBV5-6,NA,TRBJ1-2,CASSLVAGQGGYTF,TGTGCCAGCAGCTTGGTCGCGGGCCAGGGTGGCTACACCTTC
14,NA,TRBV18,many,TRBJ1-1,CASSPLDGNGEAFF,TGTGCCAGCTCACCCCTGGACGGGAACGGTGAAGCTTTCTTT
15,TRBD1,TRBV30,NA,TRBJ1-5,CAWSLGTGNFQPQHF,TGTGCCTGGAGTCTCGGGACAGGGAATTTTCAGCCCCAGCATTTT
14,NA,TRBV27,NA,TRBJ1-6,CASTTWAGNSPLHF,TGTGCCAGCACTACGTGGGCAGGAAATTCACCCCTCCACTTT
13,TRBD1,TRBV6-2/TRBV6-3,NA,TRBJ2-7,CASRDDRAYEQYF,TGTGCCAGCAGGGATGACAGGGCCTACGAGCAGTACTTC
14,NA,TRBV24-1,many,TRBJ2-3,CATSPGSVADTQYF,TGTGCCACCTCCCCGGGGAGCGTCGCAGATACGCAGTATTTT
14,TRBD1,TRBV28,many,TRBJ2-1,CASSRRDRGNEQFF,TGTGCCAGCAGCCGCCGGGACAGGGGTAATGAGCAGTTCTTC
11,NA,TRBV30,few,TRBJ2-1,CAWSPAGEQFF,TGTGCCTGGAGCCCGGCGGGTGAGCAGTTCTTC
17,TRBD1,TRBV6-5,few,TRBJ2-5,CASNYTPGQGGRETQYF,TGTGCCAGCAATTATACACCGGGACAGGGGGGGAGAGAGACCCAGTACTTC
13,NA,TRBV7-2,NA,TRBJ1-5,CASSLEPDQPQHF,TGTGCCAGCAGCTTGGAGCCAGATCAGCCCCAGCATTTT
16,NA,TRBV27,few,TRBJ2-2,CASSLIPDQNTGELFF,TGTGCCAGCAGTTTAATTCCGGATCAAAACACCGGGGAGCTGTTTTTT
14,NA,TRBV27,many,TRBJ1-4,CASSFAGANEKLFF,TGTGCCAGCAGTTTTGCAGGGGCTAATGAAAAACTGTTTTTT
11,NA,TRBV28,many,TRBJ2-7,CASGTSYEQYF,TGTGCCAGCGGGACCTCCTACGAGCAGTACTTC
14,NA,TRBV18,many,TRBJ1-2,CASSPPAGNYGYTF,TGTGCCAGCTCACCACCTGCAGGGAACTATGGCTACACCTTC
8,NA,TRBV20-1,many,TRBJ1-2,CSENGYTF,TGCAGTGAGAATGGCTACACCTTC
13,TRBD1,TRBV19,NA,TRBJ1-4,CASAGQGYEKLFF,TGTGCCAGCGCGGGACAGGGCTATGAAAAACTGTTTTTT